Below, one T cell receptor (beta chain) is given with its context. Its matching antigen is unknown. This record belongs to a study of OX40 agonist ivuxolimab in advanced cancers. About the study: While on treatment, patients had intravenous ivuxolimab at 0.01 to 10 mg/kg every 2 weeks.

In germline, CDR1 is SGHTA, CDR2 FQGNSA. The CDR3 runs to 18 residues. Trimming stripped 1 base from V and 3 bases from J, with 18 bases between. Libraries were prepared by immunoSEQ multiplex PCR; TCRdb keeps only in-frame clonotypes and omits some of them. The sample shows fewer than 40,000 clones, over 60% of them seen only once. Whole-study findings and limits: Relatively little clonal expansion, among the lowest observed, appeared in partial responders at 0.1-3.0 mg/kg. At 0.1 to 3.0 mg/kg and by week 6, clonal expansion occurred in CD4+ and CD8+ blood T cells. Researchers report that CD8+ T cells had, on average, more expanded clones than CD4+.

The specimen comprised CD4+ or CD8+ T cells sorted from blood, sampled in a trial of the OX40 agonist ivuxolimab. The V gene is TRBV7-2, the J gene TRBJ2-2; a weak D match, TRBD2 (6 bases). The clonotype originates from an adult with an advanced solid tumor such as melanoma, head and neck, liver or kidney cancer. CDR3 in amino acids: CASSLGRGSGMYTGELFF. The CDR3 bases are TGTGCCAGCAGCTTAGGGCGTGGTAGCGGAATGTACACCGGGGAGCTGTTTTTT.